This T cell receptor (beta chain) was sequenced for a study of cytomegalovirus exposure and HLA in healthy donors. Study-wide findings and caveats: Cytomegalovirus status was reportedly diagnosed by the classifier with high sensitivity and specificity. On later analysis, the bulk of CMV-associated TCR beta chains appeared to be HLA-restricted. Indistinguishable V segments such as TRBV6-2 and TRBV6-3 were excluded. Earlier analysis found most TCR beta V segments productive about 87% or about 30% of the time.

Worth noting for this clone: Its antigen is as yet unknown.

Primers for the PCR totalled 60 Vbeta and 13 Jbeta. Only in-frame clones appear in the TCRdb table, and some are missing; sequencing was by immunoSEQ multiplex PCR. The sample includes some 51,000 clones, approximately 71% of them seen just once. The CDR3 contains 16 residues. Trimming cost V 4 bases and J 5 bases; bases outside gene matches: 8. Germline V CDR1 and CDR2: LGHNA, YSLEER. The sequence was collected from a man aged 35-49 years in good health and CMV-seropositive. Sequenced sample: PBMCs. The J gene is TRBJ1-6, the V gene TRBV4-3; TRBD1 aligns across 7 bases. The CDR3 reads CASSRASGQNNSPLHF. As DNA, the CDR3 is TGCGCCAGCAGCCGCGCCTCGGGACAGAATAATTCACCCCTCCACTTT.